The rows below give T cell receptor beta chains drawn from one sample of a study of shared clonotypes between healthy human individuals. Clones were read by immunoSEQ multiplex PCR, and TCRdb kept only the in-frame ones, dropping some. The top ten hold under 2% of the sample, which has 650,000 to 750,000 clones, roughly 78% seen once. The sequenced sample was memory CD4+ T cells sorted from blood. The receptors come from a woman aged 30 to 39 in good health. Each CDR3 is given with its conserved first and last residue. D genes are given only for firm matches. The listing skips clone size in some rows; elsewhere it reads once, few, many or a size class.

CDR3	DNA	V	J	D	size
CASSPTSGRLSNEQFF	TGTGCCAGCTCGCCGACTAGCGGGAGGCTTTCCAATGAGCAGTTCTTC	TRBV18	TRBJ2-1	TRBD2	-
CASSRASYEQYF	TGTGCCAGCAGCAGAGCTTCCTACGAGCAGTACTTC	TRBV25-1	TRBJ2-7	-	-
CASQGRPEFGVNEKLFF	TGTGCCAGCCAGGGGCGCCCGGAATTTGGGGTTAATGAAAAACTGTTTTTT	TRBV7-9	TRBJ1-4	-	-
CASSALSGRDFREKLFF	TGTGCCAGCTCTGCATTATCGGGGCGGGATTTTAGGGAAAAACTGTTTTTT	TRBV4-2	TRBJ1-4	-	many
CASSPGLREYYEQYF	TGTGCCAGCTCACCAGGCTTGCGGGAGTACTACGAGCAGTACTTC	TRBV18	TRBJ2-7	TRBD2	-
CASRLGTVSEQYF	TGTGCCAGCAGACTCGGGACAGTTAGCGAGCAGTACTTC	TRBV28	TRBJ2-7	TRBD1	-
CASSQEQDNYGYTF	TGCGCCAGCAGCCAAGAACAGGATAACTATGGCTACACCTTC	TRBV4-1	TRBJ1-2	-	-
CATSIRLAGADYEQYF	TGTGCCACCAGCATCCGGCTAGCGGGAGCCGACTACGAGCAGTACTTC	TRBV15	TRBJ2-7	TRBD2	few
CASRGVGGGRSYEQYF	TGTGCCAGCAGGGGCGTCGGGGGCGGGAGAAGTTACGAGCAGTACTTC	TRBV28	TRBJ2-7	-	-
CASSLSKNTEAFF	TGTGCCAGCAGTCTTTCAAAGAACACTGAAGCTTTCTTT	TRBV25-1	TRBJ1-1	-	-
CASSGTVINEQFF	TGTGCCAGCTCCGGGACAGTTATCAATGAGCAGTTCTTC	TRBV28	TRBJ2-1	TRBD1	-
CASSESPGQGANTGELFF	TGTGCCAGCAGTGAATCCCCCGGGCAGGGCGCGAACACCGGGGAGCTGTTTTTT	TRBV25-1	TRBJ2-2	-	-
CASSLDGQGAEAFF	TGCGCCAGCAGCTTGGATGGACAGGGCGCTGAAGCTTTCTTT	TRBV5-1	TRBJ1-1	TRBD1	-
CASSLAGTLIYEQYF	TGTGCCAGCAGCTTGGCCGGGACCTTGATATACGAGCAGTACTTC	TRBV5-6	TRBJ2-7	-	-
CASSYHYDLLSSTSQETQYF	TGTGCCAGCAGTTACCACTATGACCTACTCTCCTCAACGTCCCAAGAGACCCAGTACTTC	TRBV28	TRBJ2-5	-	-
CASSAGSWEVHEQFF	TGTGCCAGCAGCGCCGGGTCCTGGGAGGTCCATGAGCAGTTCTTC	TRBV11-3	TRBJ2-1	-	once
CACRTSNGELFF	TGTGCCTGTCGGACGTCGAATGGGGAACTGTTTTTT	TRBV27	TRBJ1-4	-	many
CASSPHPAGGNEQYF	TGTGCCAGCTCACCACATCCCGCGGGAGGGAACGAGCAGTACTTC	TRBV18	TRBJ2-7	TRBD2	-
CASSFFPSGNTIYF	TGTGCCAGCAGCTTCTTCCCCTCTGGAAACACCATATATTTT	TRBV7-2	TRBJ1-3	-	-